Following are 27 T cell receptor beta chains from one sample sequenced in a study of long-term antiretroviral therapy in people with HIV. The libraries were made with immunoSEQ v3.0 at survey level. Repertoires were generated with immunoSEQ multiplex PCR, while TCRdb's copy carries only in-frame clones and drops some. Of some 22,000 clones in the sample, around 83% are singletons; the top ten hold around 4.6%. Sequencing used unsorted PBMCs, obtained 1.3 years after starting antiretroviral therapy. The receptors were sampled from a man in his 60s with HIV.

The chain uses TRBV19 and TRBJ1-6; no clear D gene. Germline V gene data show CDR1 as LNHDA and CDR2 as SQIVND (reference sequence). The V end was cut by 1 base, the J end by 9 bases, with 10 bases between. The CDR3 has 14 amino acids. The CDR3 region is CASSIGGSGSPLHF. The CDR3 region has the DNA TGTGCCAGTAGTATAGGTGGGTCTGGTTCACCCCTCCACTTT.

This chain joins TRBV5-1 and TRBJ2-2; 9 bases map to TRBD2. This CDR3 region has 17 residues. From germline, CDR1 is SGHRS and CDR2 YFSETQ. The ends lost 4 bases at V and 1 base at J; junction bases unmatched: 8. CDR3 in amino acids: CASSPGLTSGNTGELFF. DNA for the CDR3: TGCGCCAGCAGCCCGGGACTGACTAGCGGGAACACCGGGGAGCTGTTTTTT.

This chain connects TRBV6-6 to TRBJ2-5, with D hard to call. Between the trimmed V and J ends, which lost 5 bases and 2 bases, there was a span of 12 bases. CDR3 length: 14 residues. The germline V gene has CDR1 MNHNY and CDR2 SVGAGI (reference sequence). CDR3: CASSLPLVQETQYF. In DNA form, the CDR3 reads TGTGCCAGCAGTCTACCCCTGGTACAAGAGACCCAGTACTTC.

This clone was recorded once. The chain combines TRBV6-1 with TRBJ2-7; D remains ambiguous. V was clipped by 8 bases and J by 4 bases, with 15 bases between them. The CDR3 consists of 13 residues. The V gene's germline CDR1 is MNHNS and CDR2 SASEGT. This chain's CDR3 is CASGRGPEYEQYF. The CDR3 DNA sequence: TGTGCCAGCGGTAGAGGTCCTGAGTACGAGCAGTACTTC.

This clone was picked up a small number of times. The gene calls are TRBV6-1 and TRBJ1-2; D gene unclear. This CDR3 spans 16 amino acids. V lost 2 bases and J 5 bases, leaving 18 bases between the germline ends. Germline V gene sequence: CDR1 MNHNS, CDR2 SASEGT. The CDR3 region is CASSENLGPAGYGYTF. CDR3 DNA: TGTGCCAGCAGTGAAAACCTGGGCCCCGCGGGGTATGGCTACACCTTC.

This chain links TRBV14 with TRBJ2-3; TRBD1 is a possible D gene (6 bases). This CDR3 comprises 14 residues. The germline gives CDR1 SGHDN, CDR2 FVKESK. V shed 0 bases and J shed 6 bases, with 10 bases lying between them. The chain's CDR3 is CASSQEIQGDTQYF. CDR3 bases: TGTGCCAGCAGCCAAGAAATACAGGGCGATACGCAGTATTTT.

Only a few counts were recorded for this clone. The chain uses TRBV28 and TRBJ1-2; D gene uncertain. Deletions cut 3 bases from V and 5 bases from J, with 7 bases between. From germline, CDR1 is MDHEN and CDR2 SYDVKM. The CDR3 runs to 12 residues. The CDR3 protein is CASSFLEYGYTF. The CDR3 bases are TGTGCCAGCAGTTTCCTGGAATATGGCTACACCTTC.

The CDR3 bases are TGTGCCAGCAGTGAAGCGCGGGGGTCCAATGAGCAGTTCTTC. This gives the protein CASSEARGSNEQFF. The chain couples TRBV2 to TRBJ2-1; 7 bases are a match to TRBD2. This CDR3 has 14 residues. CDR1 is SNHLY, CDR2 FYNNEI, per germline. J was trimmed by 6 bases and V by 0 bases; bases with no gene match: 2.

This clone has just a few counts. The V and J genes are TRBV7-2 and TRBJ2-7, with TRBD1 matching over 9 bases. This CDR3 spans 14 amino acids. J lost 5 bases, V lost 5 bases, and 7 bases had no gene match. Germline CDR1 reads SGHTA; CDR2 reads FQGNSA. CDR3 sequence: CASSRGTGRHEQYF. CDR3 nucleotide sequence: TGTGCCAGCAGCCGGGGGACAGGGAGGCACGAGCAGTACTTC.

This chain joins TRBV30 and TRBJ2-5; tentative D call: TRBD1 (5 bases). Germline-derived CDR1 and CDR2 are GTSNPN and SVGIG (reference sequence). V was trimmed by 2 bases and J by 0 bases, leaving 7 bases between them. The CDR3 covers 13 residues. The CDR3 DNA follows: TGTGCCTGGAGTATACAGGACCAAGAGACCCAGTACTTC. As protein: CAWSIQDQETQYF.

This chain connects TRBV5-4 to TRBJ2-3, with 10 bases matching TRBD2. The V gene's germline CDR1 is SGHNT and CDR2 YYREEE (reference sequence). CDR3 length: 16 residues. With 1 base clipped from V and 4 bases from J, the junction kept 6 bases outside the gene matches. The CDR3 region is CASSLLLAGAADTQYF. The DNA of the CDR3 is TGTGCCAGCAGCTTGCTCCTAGCGGGAGCGGCAGATACGCAGTATTTT.

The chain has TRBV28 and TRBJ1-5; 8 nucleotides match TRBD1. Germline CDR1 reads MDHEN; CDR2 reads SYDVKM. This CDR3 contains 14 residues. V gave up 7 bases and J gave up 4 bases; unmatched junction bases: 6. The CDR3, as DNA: TGTGCCAGCAAACGTCAGGGGGCAAATCAGCCCCAGCATTTT. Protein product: CASKRQGANQPQHF.

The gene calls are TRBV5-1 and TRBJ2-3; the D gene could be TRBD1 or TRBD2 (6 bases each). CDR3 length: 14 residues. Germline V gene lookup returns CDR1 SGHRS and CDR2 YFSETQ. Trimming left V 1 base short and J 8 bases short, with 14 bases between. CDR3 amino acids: CASSLYRGRGTQYF. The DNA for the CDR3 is TGCGCCAGCAGCTTGTATCGGGGGCGGGGTACGCAGTATTTT. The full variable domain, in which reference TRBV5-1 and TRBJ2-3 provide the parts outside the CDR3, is KAGVTQTPRYLIKTRGQQVTLSCSPISGHRSVSWYQQTPGQGLQFLFEYFSETQRNKGNFPGRFSGRQFSNSRSEMNVSTLELGDSALYLCASSLYRGRGTQYFGPGTRLTVL.

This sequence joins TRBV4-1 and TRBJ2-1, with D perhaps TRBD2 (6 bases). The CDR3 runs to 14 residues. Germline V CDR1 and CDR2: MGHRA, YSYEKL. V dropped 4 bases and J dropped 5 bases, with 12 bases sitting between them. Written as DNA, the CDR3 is TGCGCCAGCAGCCGGGGGGAGAGAAACAATGAGCAGTTCTTC. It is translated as CASSRGERNNEQFF.

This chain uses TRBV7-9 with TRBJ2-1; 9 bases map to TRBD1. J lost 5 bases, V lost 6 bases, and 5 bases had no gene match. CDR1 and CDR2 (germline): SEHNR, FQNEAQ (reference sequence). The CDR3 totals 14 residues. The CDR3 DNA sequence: TGTGCCAGCAGTCCGGGACAGGGCCACAATGAGCAGTTCTTC. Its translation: CASSPGQGHNEQFF.

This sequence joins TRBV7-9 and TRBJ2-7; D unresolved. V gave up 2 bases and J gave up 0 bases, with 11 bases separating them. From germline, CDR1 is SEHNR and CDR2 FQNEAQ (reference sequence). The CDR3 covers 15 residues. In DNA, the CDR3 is TGTGCCAGCAGCTTAATGACCGTTGTCTCCTACGAGCAGTACTTC. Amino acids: CASSLMTVVSYEQYF.

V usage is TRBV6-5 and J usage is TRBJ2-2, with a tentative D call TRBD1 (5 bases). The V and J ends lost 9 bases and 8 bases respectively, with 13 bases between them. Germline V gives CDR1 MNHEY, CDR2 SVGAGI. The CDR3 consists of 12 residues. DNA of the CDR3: TGTGCCAGGCACAGGTTTTGGGGGGAGCTGTTTTTT. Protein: CARHRFWGELFF.

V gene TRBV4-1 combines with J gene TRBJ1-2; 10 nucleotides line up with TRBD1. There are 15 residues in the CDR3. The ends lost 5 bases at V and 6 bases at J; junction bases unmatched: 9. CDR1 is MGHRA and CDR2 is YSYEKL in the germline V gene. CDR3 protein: CASSFRDRGFDGYTF. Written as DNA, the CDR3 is TGCGCCAGCAGCTTCCGGGACAGGGGATTTGATGGCTACACCTTC.

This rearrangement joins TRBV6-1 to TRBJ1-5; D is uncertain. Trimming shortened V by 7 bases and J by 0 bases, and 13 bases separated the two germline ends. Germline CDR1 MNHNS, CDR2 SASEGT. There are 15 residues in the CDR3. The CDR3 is CASNRPDYSNQPQHF. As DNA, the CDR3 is TGTGCCAGCAACCGACCGGATTATAGCAATCAGCCCCAGCATTTT.

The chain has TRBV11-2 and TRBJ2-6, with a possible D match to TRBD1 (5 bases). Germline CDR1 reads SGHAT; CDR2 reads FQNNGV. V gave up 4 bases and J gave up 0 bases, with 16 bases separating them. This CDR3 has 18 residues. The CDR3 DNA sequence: TGTGCCAGCAGCTCCCCAAGGACATCGGGCTCTGGGGCCAACGTCCTGACTTTC. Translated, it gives CASSSPRTSGSGANVLTF. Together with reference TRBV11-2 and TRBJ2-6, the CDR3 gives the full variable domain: EAGVAQSPRYKIIEKRQSVAFWCNPISGHATLYWYQQILGQGPKLLIQFQNNGVVDDSQLPKDRFSAERLKGVDSTLKIQPAKLEDSAVYLCASSSPRTSGSGANVLTFGAGSRLTVL.

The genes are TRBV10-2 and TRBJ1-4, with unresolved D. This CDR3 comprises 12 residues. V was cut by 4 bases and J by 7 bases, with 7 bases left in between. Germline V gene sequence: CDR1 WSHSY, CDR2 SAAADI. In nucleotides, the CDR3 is TGCGCCAGCAGTGGAAGCTTTGAAAAACTGTTTTTT. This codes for CASSGSFEKLFF.

The CDR3 DNA follows: TGCGCCAGCAGTGAGTTCGGGGGCGGGAACAATCAGCCCCAGCATTTT. Translated: CASSEFGGGNNQPQHF. The genes are TRBV10-2 and TRBJ1-5; D is possibly TRBD1 (6 bases). V shed 1 base and J shed 3 bases, with 13 bases lying between them. The CDR3 has 16 residues. Germline V gene lookup returns CDR1 WSHSY and CDR2 SAAADI.

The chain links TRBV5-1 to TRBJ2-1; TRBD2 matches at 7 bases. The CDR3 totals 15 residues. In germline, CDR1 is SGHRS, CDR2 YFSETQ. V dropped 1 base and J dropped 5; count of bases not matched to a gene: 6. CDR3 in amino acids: CASSLSGGLNNEQFF. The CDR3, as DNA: TGCGCCAGCAGCTTGTCGGGGGGTTTGAACAATGAGCAGTTCTTC.

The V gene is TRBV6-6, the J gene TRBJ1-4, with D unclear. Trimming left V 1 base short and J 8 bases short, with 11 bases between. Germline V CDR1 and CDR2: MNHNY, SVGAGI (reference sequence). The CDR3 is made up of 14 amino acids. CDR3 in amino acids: CASSYLGPPEKLFF. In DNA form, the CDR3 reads TGTGCCAGCAGTTACTTGGGCCCGCCAGAAAAACTGTTTTTT.

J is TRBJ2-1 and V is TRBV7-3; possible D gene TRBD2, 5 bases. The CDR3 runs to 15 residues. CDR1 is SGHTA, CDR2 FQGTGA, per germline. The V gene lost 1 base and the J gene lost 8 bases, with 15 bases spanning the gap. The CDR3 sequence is CASSLMGRDADEQFF. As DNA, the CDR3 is TGTGCCAGCAGCTTAATGGGGAGAGACGCCGATGAGCAGTTCTTC. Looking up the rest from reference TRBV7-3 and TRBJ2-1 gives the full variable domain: GAGVSQTPSNKVTEKGKYVELRCDPISGHTALYWYRQSLGQGPEFLIYFQGTGAADDSGLPNDRFFAVRPEGSVSTLKIQRTERGDSAVYLCASSLMGRDADEQFFGPGTRLTVL.

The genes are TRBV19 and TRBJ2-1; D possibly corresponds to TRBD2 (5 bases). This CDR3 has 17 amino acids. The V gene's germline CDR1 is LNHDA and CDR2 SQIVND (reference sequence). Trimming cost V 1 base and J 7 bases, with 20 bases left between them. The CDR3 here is CASSIGALASPGNEQFF. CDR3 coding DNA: TGTGCCAGTAGTATAGGGGCTCTAGCTTCCCCTGGGAATGAGCAGTTCTTC.

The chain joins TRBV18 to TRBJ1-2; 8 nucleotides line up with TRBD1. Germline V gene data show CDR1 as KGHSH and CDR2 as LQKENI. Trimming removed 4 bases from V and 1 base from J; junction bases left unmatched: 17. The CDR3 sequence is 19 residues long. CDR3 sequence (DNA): TGTGCCAGCTCACAAGGCGTAGCGGGACAGGAAATTTATAACTATGGCTACACCTTC. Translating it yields CASSQGVAGQEIYNYGYTF.